This passage covers 15 T cell receptor beta chains from one sample sequenced in a study of Ad26.COV2.S vaccination and SARS-CoV-2 variants. Treatment of the sample: about 20 received Ad26.COV2.S at low or high dose, single or two shots; about 5 received placebo; per-sample allocation not given. Collection of samples fell on day 63 after the first vaccine or placebo injection. The assay was immunoSEQ multiplex PCR, and TCRdb's table has in-frame clones only and misses some. This table has fewer than 500,000 clones, about 92% appearing once. The specimen comprised peripheral blood, sampled in a trial of Ad26.COV2.S vaccine versus placebo. Every receptor here comes from a person aged 18-60 years who received the Ad26.COV2.S COVID-19 vaccine or a placebo.

The rearrangement links TRBV4-2 to TRBJ1-5; D uncertain. The CDR3 loop spans 13 amino acids. Germline CDR1 is LGHNA and CDR2 is YNFKEQ. V dropped 0 bases and J dropped 7 bases, with 7 bases sitting between them. CDR3 coding DNA: TGTGCCAGCAGCCAAGACAGTACGCAGCCCCAGCATTTT. As protein: CASSQDSTQPQHF.

The chain is built from TRBV6-4 and TRBJ1-1; D is uncertain. V gave up 0 bases and J gave up 6 bases, with 17 bases separating them. CDR1 is MRHNA and CDR2 is SNTAGT in the germline V gene. This CDR3 contains 16 residues. This CDR3 is CASSDSPLKEVAEAFF. The CDR3, as DNA: TGTGCCAGCAGTGACTCCCCCCTCAAAGAAGTCGCTGAAGCTTTCTTT.

DNA of the CDR3: TGCGCCAGCAGCGCGTCGCCCGAAGAGACCCAGTACTTC. Residues: CASSASPEETQYF. The chain has TRBV5-1 and TRBJ2-5; D unclear. The V end was cut by 4 bases, the J end by 3 bases, with 10 bases between. The CDR3 covers 13 residues. Germline CDR1 SGHRS, CDR2 YFSETQ.

The chain links TRBV19 to TRBJ2-1; TRBD1 or TRBD2 may be the D gene (5 bases each). Germline V gene sequence: CDR1 LNHDA, CDR2 SQIVND (reference sequence). This CDR3 is 15 amino acids long. Trimming left V 2 bases short and J 6 bases short, with 14 bases between. In DNA form, the CDR3 reads TGTGCCAGTAGTATATCGGCCCCGAGGGGCAATGAGCAGTTCTTC. This codes for CASSISAPRGNEQFF.

This clone showed up just a few times. Here the CDR3 reads CARSLPSGAFF. The CDR3 region has the DNA TGTGCCAGAAGCTTGCCCTCTGGAGCTTTCTTT. This sequence joins TRBV5-3 and TRBJ1-1, with D hard to call. TRBV5-3 is placed among ORFs of uncertain function. The CDR3 consists of 11 residues. Trimming left V 1 base short and J 10 bases short, with 8 bases between.

This chain links TRBV5-5 with TRBJ2-1; either TRBD1 or TRBD2 may fit D (6 bases each). This CDR3 has 17 residues. Between the trimmed V and J ends, which lost 0 bases and 5 bases, there was a span of 18 bases. From germline, CDR1 is SGHKS and CDR2 YYEKEE (reference sequence). CDR3 nucleotides: TGTGCCAGCAGCTTGGGGGCGGGGACACTAACCAACAATGAGCAGTTCTTC. Amino acid sequence: CASSLGAGTLTNNEQFF.

The chain carries TRBV28 and TRBJ1-3; 9 bases align to TRBD1. Trimming cost V 3 bases and J 0 bases; bases outside gene matches: 3. This CDR3 region has 16 residues. In germline, CDR1 is MDHEN, CDR2 SYDVKM. This chain's CDR3 is CASSLWGQGSGNTIYF. The CDR3 coding sequence is TGTGCCAGCAGTTTGTGGGGACAGGGCTCTGGAAACACCATATATTTT.

CDR3 residues: CASSLWSEQYF. The CDR3 DNA follows: TGTGCCAGCAGCTTATGGTCCGAGCAGTACTTC. V is TRBV7-2 and J is TRBJ2-7; D gene uncertain. Trimming shortened V by 2 bases and J by 6 bases, and 5 bases separated the two germline ends. This CDR3 spans 11 amino acids. The germline gives CDR1 SGHTA, CDR2 FQGNSA.

CDR3 loop: CASSLSGDGVPYNEQFF. For the CDR3, the DNA is TGTGCCAGCAGTCTCTCAGGGGATGGGGTGCCCTACAATGAGCAGTTCTTC. The V and J genes are TRBV27 and TRBJ2-1; possible D gene TRBD1, 6 bases. The CDR3 contains 17 residues. Germline V gene lookup returns CDR1 MNHEY and CDR2 SMNVEV (reference sequence). The V end lost 5 bases, the J end lost 2 bases, and 19 bases lay between the germline ends.

V gene TRBV25-1 combines with J gene TRBJ1-3, with unresolved D. The germline CDR1 and CDR2 sequences are MGHDK and SYGVNS. The CDR3 runs to 12 residues. V was shortened by 5 bases and J by 1 base, with 3 bases between the two germline ends. The CDR3 nucleotides are TGTGCCAGCAGTACGTCTGGAAACACCATATATTTT. Residues: CASSTSGNTIYF.

The V and J genes are TRBV30 and TRBJ2-7, with D possibly being TRBD2 (5 bases). V gave up 1 base and J gave up 2 bases, with 12 bases separating them. This CDR3 contains 14 residues. CDR1 is GTSNPN and CDR2 is SVGIG in the germline V gene (reference sequence). The CDR3 loop reads CAWSEAAGAYEQYF. The CDR3 DNA follows: TGTGCCTGGAGTGAGGCGGCGGGCGCCTACGAGCAGTACTTC.

The chain joins TRBV9 to TRBJ1-1; D not certain. The CDR3 consists of 13 residues. Germline V gives CDR1 SGDLS, CDR2 YYNGEE. The ends were cut back, 0 bases at V and 7 bases at J, with 10 bases in the middle. The CDR3: CASSVVGTGEAFF. The CDR3 nucleotides read TGTGCCAGCAGCGTAGTTGGCACGGGTGAAGCTTTCTTT.

This chain connects TRBV5-6 to TRBJ2-7, with 8 positions matching TRBD1. The CDR3 loop spans 16 amino acids. V trimming: 4 bases; J trimming: 0 bases; junction bases outside the gene matches: 9. Looked up from germline, CDR1 is SGHDT and CDR2 is YYEEEE. In nucleotides, the CDR3 is TGTGCCAGCAGCCGAAGGGGACAGGCGTACTCCTACGAGCAGTACTTC. Amino acid sequence: CASSRRGQAYSYEQYF.

This chain joins TRBV5-6 and TRBJ2-7, with D perhaps assigned TRBD1 or TRBD2 (5 bases each). From germline, CDR1 is SGHDT and CDR2 YYEEEE. The V end lost 4 bases, the J end lost 5 bases, and 25 bases lay between the germline ends. This CDR3 has 17 residues. The CDR3 region is CASSRRERDPRSNEQYF. Written as DNA, the CDR3 is TGTGCCAGCAGCCGTAGGGAGAGGGACCCCCGGTCGAACGAGCAGTACTTC.

The chain employs TRBV23-1 and TRBJ1-2; D perhaps matches TRBD1 (5 bases). TRBV23-1 is recorded as an ORF, its role being uncertain. There are 12 residues in the CDR3. Between the trimmed V and J ends, which lost 2 bases and 8 bases, there was a span of 9 bases. The CDR3 coding sequence is TGCGCCAGCAGTCAACAGGGACTCGGCTACACCTTC. Its translation is CASSQQGLGYTF.